Here is one TCR beta chain with its context. The target antigen is unknown. The data derive from a study of Tregs in tolerant kidney transplant recipients. Study-level results: Validation in larger populations is needed because few patients were studied.

Related graft donors supplied nonmyeloablative bone marrow transplants, and mixed chimerism was transient. Unstimulated regulatory T cells (CD4+CD25+CD127-), CD4+CD25- non-regulatory cells, CD4 and CD8 cells were FACS-sorted from thawed PBMCs. The repertoire was sequenced with immunoSEQ multiplex PCR; TCRdb's copy has only in-frame clones and lacks some. The sample shows 50,000 to 55,000 clones, about 90% of them seen only once. The CDR3 extends over 15 amino acids. V was shortened by 1 base and J by 4 bases, with 13 bases between the two germline ends. Germline lookup yields CDR1 SEHNR and CDR2 FQNEAQ (reference sequence).

The TCR was taken from a human patient who received a combined kidney and bone marrow transplant. Some T cells may trace back to the graft donor. The chain recombines TRBV7-9 with TRBJ2-5; weak D call: TRBD2 (5 bases). The sample consisted of CD8+ T cells from blood (PBMCs), taken 24 months after the transplant. CDR3 residues: CASSLGWAGGETQYF. The DNA for the CDR3 is TGTGCCAGCAGCTTAGGTTGGGCGGGTGGAGAGACCCAGTACTTC.